The T cell receptor beta chain described here comes from a study of blood T cell dynamics during melanoma immunotherapy. In this sample, this clone turned up once. The time point was: pre-treatment baseline. Patients with prior systemic cancer treatment, concomitant immunosuppressants, or other active malignancies were excluded. Assay used: immunoSEQ multiplex PCR; TCRdb lists only in-frame clones, some missing. The repertoire holds approximately 25,000 clones, approximately 88% seen once, with over 3.5% in the top ten. This sample comprised blood, obtained from a patient treated with checkpoint blockade. This clonotype was obtained from a human donor with melanoma.

CDR3 bases: TGTGCCAGCAGTTACTCGGCAGGGAGGAACACTGAAGCTTTCTTT. It translates to CASSYSAGRNTEAFF. V is TRBV6-5 and J is TRBJ1-1, with D perhaps TRBD1 (5 bases). The CDR3 covers 15 residues. Deletions cut 0 bases from V and 1 base from J, with 9 bases between. Germline lookup yields CDR1 MNHEY and CDR2 SVGAGI.